This T cell receptor (beta chain) emerged from a study of cytomegalovirus exposure and HLA in healthy donors. Each donor's status was that of a healthy bone marrow donor. About this clone: Its antigen remains unidentified.

Germline values: CDR1 SGHAT, CDR2 FQNNGV. With 6 bases removed from V and 9 bases from J, the gap between germline ends came to 11 bases. The CDR3 loop spans 11 amino acids. Overall study findings and caveats: Cytomegalovirus-associated TCR beta chains were listed, numbering roughly 150. About 87% or about 30% of the time was how often most TCR beta V segments were productive, according to an earlier analysis. HLA-A and HLA-B allele assignments for most subjects were reportedly predicted accurately using TCR beta sequences.

The PCR used 60 Vbeta and 13 Jbeta primers. The protocol was immunoSEQ multiplex PCR, while the TCRdb copy is restricted to in-frame clones and leaves out a portion. This table lists 190,000 or so clones. The chain joins TRBV11-2 to TRBJ1-1; possibly TRBD1 for D (5 bases). This receptor was obtained from a boy between 10 and 17 years old in good health and CMV-seronegative. Sample: PBMCs. The CDR3 here is CASRHDRKAFF. CDR3 DNA: TGTGCCAGCAGACACGACAGAAAAGCTTTCTTT.